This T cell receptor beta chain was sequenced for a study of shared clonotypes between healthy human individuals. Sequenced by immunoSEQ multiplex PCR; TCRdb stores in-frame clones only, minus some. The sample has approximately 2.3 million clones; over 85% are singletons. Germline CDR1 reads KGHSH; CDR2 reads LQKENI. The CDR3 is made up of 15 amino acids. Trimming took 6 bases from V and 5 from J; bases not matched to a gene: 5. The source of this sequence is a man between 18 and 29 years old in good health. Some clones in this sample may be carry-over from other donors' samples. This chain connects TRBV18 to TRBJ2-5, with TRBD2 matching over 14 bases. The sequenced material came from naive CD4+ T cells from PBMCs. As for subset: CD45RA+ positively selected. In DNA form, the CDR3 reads TGTGCCAGCTCCGGGACTAGCGGGAGTATGGAGACCCAGTACTTC. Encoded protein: CASSGTSGSMETQYF.